This T cell receptor (beta chain) was sequenced during a study of blood T cell repertoires in COVID-19. The germline gives CDR1 SGHVS, CDR2 FNYEAQ. V was cut by 5 bases and J by 0 bases, with 20 bases left in between. The CDR3 is 18 residues long. TCRdb keeps only in-frame clones here, not all; method: immunoSEQ multiplex PCR. This sample carries around 440,000 clones, approximately 90% of them seen once, and the ten largest clones take roughly 12%. Seattle's cohort entered during active infection and was followed longitudinally. The clonotype was recovered from a woman aged 45-65 years with COVID-19, enrolled during active disease. The specimen sequenced was peripheral blood. The chain combines TRBV7-6 with TRBJ1-3; possible D gene TRBD1, 5 bases. CDR3 in amino acids: CASSPTGVPPHSGNTIYF. CDR3 nucleotide sequence: TGTGCCAGCAGCCCCACGGGGGTCCCTCCCCACTCTGGAAACACCATATATTTT.